Below, 15 T cell receptor beta chains from the same sample are listed, as sequenced in a study of post-analysis software for immune sequencing data. Broader study findings: The five TRBV segments detected at higher frequency in patients than in controls included TRBV5-6, TRBV5-1 and TRBV20-1.

Unique-molecular-identifier-tagged TCR beta cDNA libraries were used. TCRdb redid the calling of the PCR reads with MiXCR, one entry per CDR3 protein. The sample carries about 210,000 distinct CDR3 sequences, approximately 30% recorded once. These receptors' antigens are unknown. The specimen was blood. These receptors were collected from a girl younger than 18 with multiple sclerosis.

Points on this clonotype: A much larger clone differs from this one at a single base, so this may be a read error. The chain employs TRBV20-1 and TRBJ2-5, with D possibly TRBD1 on 6 matching bases. The CDR3 contains 14 residues. Looked up from germline, CDR1 is DFQATT and CDR2 is SNEGSKA (reference sequence). The V end was cut by 4 bases, the J end by 7 bases, with 19 bases between. The CDR3 reads CSAKSGQKRGTQYF. As DNA, the CDR3 is TGCAGTGCTAAGTCGGGACAAAAACGAGGGACCCAGTACTTC.

This clonotype was observed at least ten times. This chain joins TRBV20-1 and TRBJ2-1; D is possibly TRBD2 (6 bases). The CDR3 sequence is 16 residues long. Germline V gene sequence: CDR1 DFQATT, CDR2 SNEGSKA (reference sequence). Between the trimmed V and J ends, which lost 3 bases and 7 bases, there was a span of 22 bases. The CDR3: CSAREGSVGLRNEQFF. In DNA form, the CDR3 reads TGCAGTGCTAGGGAGGGGTCGGTAGGTCTGAGGAATGAGCAGTTCTTC.

As regards this clonotype: A much larger clone is a single base away; this may be a read error. The chain has TRBV5-1 and TRBJ2-7; 8 bases align to TRBD2. V lost 5 bases to trimming and J lost 2 bases; unmatched junction nucleotides: 9. The CDR3 length is 15 residues. Germline CDR1 and CDR2: SGHRS and YFSETQ. CDR3: CASSYSGTRAYEQYF. CDR3 in DNA: TGCGCCAGCAGTTATAGCGGGACTCGCGCCTACGAGCAGTACTTC.

The chain joins TRBV5-1 to TRBJ1-2, with 8 bases aligning to TRBD1. The germline V gene has CDR1 SGHRS and CDR2 YFSETQ. After removal of 4 bases from V and 7 bases from J, the junction contained 12 bases not matched to a gene. CDR3 length equals 15 residues. The CDR3 DNA reads as TGCGCCAGCAGCCCCCCGACAGGGGACGTTGGTGGCTACACCTTC. It is translated as CASSPPTGDVGGYTF.

Points on this clonotype: A much larger clonotype is one base distant, so this may be a read error. This rearrangement joins TRBV29-1 to TRBJ2-4, with D perhaps matching TRBD1 (5 bases). The J call is in doubt because the DNA end fits TRBJ2-5 better. The CDR3 loop spans 13 amino acids. The germline gives CDR1 SQVTM, CDR2 ANQGSEA. Here the CDR3 reads CSTRRTLQETQYF. In DNA, the CDR3 is TGCAGTACACGCAGGACACTACAAGAGACCCAGTACTTC.

This clonotype has just a few counts. The chain employs TRBV9 and TRBJ2-3; TRBD2 might be the D (7 bases). Germline assignment: CDR1 SGDLS and CDR2 YYNGEE. V lost 2 bases and J lost 1, with 14 bases in between. CDR3 size: 16 residues. In DNA form, the CDR3 reads TGTGCCAGCAGCGTTCGCATAGGGGGGGGCACAGATACGCAGTATTTT. This gives the protein CASSVRIGGGTDTQYF.

Of note for this clonotype: One base away lies a much larger clone, so this may be a sequencing read error. This sequence joins TRBV29-1 and TRBJ2-5, with TRBD1 as a possible D gene (6 bases). Germline CDR1 is SQVTM and CDR2 is ANQGSEA. V lost 6 bases and J lost 11, with 19 bases in between. This CDR3 region has 12 residues. The DNA of the CDR3 is TGCAGCGTAAGGACAGCATACAATGAGCAGTACTTC. Its translation is CSVRTAYNEQYF.

This clonotype has a handful of counts. The V gene is TRBV6-2 or TRBV6-3, the J gene TRBJ1-2; no clear D gene. CDR3 length: 12 amino acids. CDR1 and CDR2 (germline): MNHEY, SVGEGT. The germline V and J ends were trimmed by 6 bases and 0 bases, with 5 bases remaining between them. The CDR3 here is CASRRPNYGYTF. For the CDR3, the DNA is TGTGCCAGCAGGCGACCTAACTATGGCTACACCTTC.

This clonotype appeared many times. The rearrangement joins TRBV4-1 to TRBJ2-1; D may be TRBD2 (6 bases). Trimming took off 1 base at V and 3 bases at J, with 10 bases between the two ends. CDR3 length: 15 amino acids. Per germline, CDR1 MGHRA and CDR2 YSYEKL. The DNA for the CDR3 is TGCGCCAGCAGCCAAGCCGGGGGAGACTACAATGAGCAGTTCTTC. Protein product: CASSQAGGDYNEQFF.

This clonotype was seen ten or more times. The rearrangement joins TRBV6-1 to TRBJ2-7; 8 nucleotides agree with TRBD1. This CDR3 has 14 amino acids. Germline loops: CDR1 MNHNS, CDR2 SASEGT. V shed 6 bases, J shed 3 bases, and the junction held 7 bases outside the gene matches. CDR3 in DNA: TGTGCCAGCAGACCGACAGGGGTCCTCTACGAGCAGTACTTC. Its translation: CASRPTGVLYEQYF.

The table lists this clonotype with a few counts. This chain connects TRBV5-1 to TRBJ1-1; 8 bases fit TRBD1. Germline trimming cut 6 bases from V and 6 bases from J; bases unmatched to any gene: 13. Germline V lookup: CDR1 SGHRS, CDR2 YFSETQ. CDR3 length: 15 residues. Here the CDR3 reads CASNFGDRGESEAFF. CDR3 DNA sequence: TGCGCCAGCAACTTCGGAGACAGGGGTGAATCTGAAGCTTTCTTT.

This sequence joins TRBV6-5 and TRBJ2-5; TRBD1 matches 7 bases. Germline V gene lookup returns CDR1 MNHEY and CDR2 SVGAGI. The CDR3 extends over 14 amino acids. The J segment lost 5 bases and the V segment lost 5 bases, leaving 8 bases of the junction unmatched. The CDR3 here is CASSPSDRFETQYF. DNA for the CDR3: TGTGCCAGCAGTCCGTCGGACAGGTTTGAGACCCAGTACTTC.

The chain links TRBV4-2 to TRBJ2-1; the D is unclear. Trimming took off 7 bases at V and 7 bases at J, with 11 bases between the two ends. The CDR3 is 12 residues long. Germline lookup yields CDR1 LGHNA and CDR2 YNFKEQ. The CDR3 loop is CASKSTMNEQFF. CDR3 nucleotides: TGTGCCAGCAAAAGCACTATGAATGAGCAGTTCTTC.

The gene calls are TRBV5-1 and TRBJ2-5, with 8 nucleotides matching TRBD1. Germline V gene data show CDR1 as SGHRS and CDR2 as YFSETQ. This CDR3 comprises 15 residues. After removal of 7 bases from V and 11 bases from J, the junction contained 19 bases not matched to a gene. CDR3 residues: CASELGGRGRKEQYF. DNA for the CDR3: TGCGCCAGCGAGCTGGGCGGCAGGGGGCGTAAAGAGCAGTACTTC.

Concerning this clonotype itself: A much larger clone differs from this one at a single base, so this may be a read error. The J gene is TRBJ2-5, the V gene TRBV7-2, with 7 bases fitting TRBD2. The CDR3 runs to 17 residues. Trimming cost V 4 bases and J 0 bases; bases outside gene matches: 11. CDR1 SGHTA and CDR2 FQGNSA come from the germline V gene. The DNA of the CDR3 is TGTGCCAGCAGCTCTCCTCGGGACTACCCTAACCAAGAGACCCAGTACTTC. Its translation: CASSSPRDYPNQETQYF.